These T cell receptor beta chains were read from a single sample in a study of OX40 agonist ivuxolimab in advanced cancers. Clones were sequenced by immunoSEQ multiplex PCR, and TCRdb holds only the in-frame ones, with some missing. The sample includes about 55,000 clones, approximately 80% seen only once; the top ten take 4% to 4.5%. The material sequenced was CD4+ or CD8+ T cells sorted from blood, taken in a trial of the OX40 agonist ivuxolimab. Receptors originate from an adult with an advanced solid tumor such as melanoma, head and neck, liver or kidney cancer. CDR3s include the opening cysteine and the closing phenylalanine or tryptophan. A D gene is named only where the DNA matches it firmly. Expanded clones are given a class, and other clones once, few, many or no size at all.

TRBJ2-6 - TRBV5-1 - CASSWFEGANVLTF TGCGCCAGCAGCTGGTTCGAGGGGGCCAACGTCCTGACTTTC
TRBJ1-5 few TRBV5-4 TRBD1 CASSGTGQGDQPQHF TGTGCCAGCAGCGGAACGGGACAGGGCGATCAGCCCCAGCATTTT
TRBJ1-5 - TRBV28 - CASSLIGPNNQPQHF TGTGCCAGCAGTTTGATCGGGCCGAACAATCAGCCCCAGCATTTT
TRBJ2-3 - TRBV2 - CASKADTQYF TGTGCCAGCAAGGCAGATACGCAGTATTTT
TRBJ2-1 few TRBV11-2 TRBD2 CASSLRGTSGVVNEQFF TGTGCCAGCAGTCTTAGAGGGACTAGCGGGGTAGTTAATGAGCAGTTCTTC
TRBJ2-3 - TRBV7-2 TRBD2 CASTPSGSTDTQYF TGTGCCAGCACCCCTAGCGGGAGCACAGATACGCAGTATTTT
TRBJ1-3 - TRBV19 - CASAVLGTGNTIYF TGTGCCAGTGCCGTTTTAGGGACGGGAAACACCATATATTTT
TRBJ1-2 - TRBV30 - CAWSVDRNYGYTF TGTGCCTGGAGTGTAGATAGGAACTATGGCTACACCTTC
TRBJ2-4 - TRBV19 TRBD1 CASSIQGAAKNIQYF TGTGCCAGTAGTATTCAGGGGGCGGCCAAAAACATTCAGTACTTC
TRBJ2-7 once TRBV20-1 - CSARDGSGQYF TGCAGTGCTAGGGACGGCTCAGGGCAGTACTTC
TRBJ1-1 - TRBV30 - CAWSQSNTEAFF TGTGCCTGGAGTCAGTCGAACACTGAAGCTTTCTTT
TRBJ1-1 once TRBV19 - CASSTSQEYTEAFF TGTGCCAGTAGTACCTCACAGGAGTACACTGAAGCTTTCTTT
TRBJ2-6 - TRBV5-4 TRBD2 CASSFGGISSGANVLTF TGTGCCAGCAGCTTCGGGGGGATTAGCTCTGGGGCCAACGTCCTGACTTTC
TRBJ1-5 - TRBV6-5 - CASTLTDNSNQPQHF TGTGCCAGCACGCTAACAGACAATAGCAATCAGCCCCAGCATTTT
TRBJ2-2 few TRBV19 - CASQNTGELFF TGTGCCAGTCAAAACACCGGGGAGCTGTTTTTT
TRBJ2-1 once TRBV21-1 - CASSRRGDRGDNEQFF TGTGCCAGCAGCAGGCGGGGGGACAGGGGTGACAATGAGCAGTTCTTC
TRBJ1-1 few TRBV19 - CATKGIEAFF TGTGCCACAAAAGGGATTGAAGCTTTCTTT
TRBJ2-1 - TRBV11-2 TRBD2 CASRLRTSGNEQFF TGTGCCAGCAGGCTGAGGACTAGCGGCAATGAGCAGTTCTTC
TRBJ1-5 - TRBV6-1 - CASSENPPGGARNQPQHF TGTGCCAGCAGTGAAAATCCCCCAGGTGGGGCCCGCAATCAGCCCCAGCATTTT
TRBJ2-7 - TRBV4-2 - CASSQGTHDVLYEQYF TGTGCCAGCAGCCAAGGGACACACGACGTGCTCTACGAGCAGTACTTC
TRBJ1-2 - TRBV9 TRBD1 CASSPPGTGDYGYTF TGTGCCAGCAGCCCCCCTGGGACAGGGGACTATGGCTACACCTTC
TRBJ2-5 - TRBV7-2 - CASSKDWASGGTQYF TGTGCCAGCAGCAAGGATTGGGCCTCCGGCGGGACCCAGTACTTC
TRBJ2-7 - TRBV7-6 - CASTLLGEQYF TGTGCCAGCACCCTCCTCGGTGAGCAGTACTTC
TRBJ1-3 once TRBV9 TRBD1 CASSVGQGISGNTIYF TGTGCCAGCAGCGTAGGACAGGGGATTTCTGGAAACACCATATATTTT
TRBJ2-1 - TRBV4-2 TRBD1 CASSLYAGTGSNEQFF TGTGCCAGCAGCCTGTACGCTGGGACAGGGTCAAATGAGCAGTTCTTC
TRBJ1-2 few TRBV7-2 - CASSLEQISIKGGYTF TGTGCCAGCAGCTTAGAACAAATAAGCATAAAAGGTGGCTACACCTTC